These T cell receptor beta chains were read from a single sample in a study of CXCR3-negative and CXCR3-positive naive CD8 T cells. From the 5' RACE reads, TCRdb lists one entry per CDR3 protein and no DNA. The sample data list over 150,000 distinct CDR3 sequences. Source material: naive CXCR3+ CD8+ T cells from blood. The receptors here all came from a human donor in good health. Some clones in this sample may be carry-over from other donors' samples. Each CDR3 is given with its conserved first and last residue.

>TRBV29-1|TRBJ2-3|17
CSVDGTSGGRSTDTQYF
>TRBV29-1|TRBJ2-7|13
CSVEGDSPYEQYF
>TRBV28|TRBJ2-1|15
CASGDRQGWRNEQFF
>TRBV13|TRBJ1-6|13
CASSLGRNSPLHF
>TRBV11-2|TRBJ2-5|14
CASSLTGAWEAQYF
>TRBV13|TRBJ2-7|15
CASSLFSSGSYEQYF
>TRBV19|TRBJ1-2|11
CASLGPPGYTF
>TRBV7-9|TRBJ2-5|17
CASSLEVRDRRQETQYF
>TRBV10-3|TRBJ2-7|15
CAISESSSRTYEQYF
>TRBV5-4|TRBJ1-1|14
CASSSGQGNTEAFF
>TRBV28|TRBJ2-4|17
CASSPRRTTATKNIQYF
>TRBV27|TRBJ1-6|18
CASTRGSAGTSYNSPLHF
>TRBV12-3/TRBV12-4|TRBJ2-2|13
CASRLAGAGELFF
>TRBV20-1|TRBJ2-1|15
CSARVTGGPLNEQFF
>TRBV20-1|TRBJ2-6|16
CSAKHARDSGANVLTF
>TRBV28|TRBJ1-5|15
CATSETGGFNQPQHF
>TRBV7-9|TRBJ1-1|11
CASSLEDEAFF
>TRBV2|TRBJ1-1|13
CASSVVITKGAFF
>TRBV28|TRBJ2-3|15
CASSLGGQYTDTQYF
>TRBV20-1|TRBJ2-7|13
CSAADGRTYEQYF
>TRBV7-3|TRBJ1-5|19
CASSLRGRDRSHSNQPQHF
>TRBV2|TRBJ1-5|15
CASSGGQVSPQPQHF
>TRBV7-9|TRBJ2-5|13
CASSLGPMETQYF
>TRBV4-1|TRBJ2-2|15
CASSPDSEFAGELFF
>TRBV7-6|TRBJ2-1|15
CASSWTAGPSNEQFF
>TRBV5-5|TRBJ1-1|13
CASSGIRDTEAFF